This entry lists 32 T cell receptor beta chains sequenced from one sample in a study of T cell repertoires in cytomegalovirus infection. TCRdb reprocessed the reads with MiXCR, giving one entry per CDR3 protein. Among hundreds of thousands of distinct CDR3 sequences, approximately 31% were seen once, and the ten largest hold about an eighth. The sample was PBMCs. The receptors shown here come from a human donor in good health (CMV status not recorded). Some clones in this sample may be carry-over from other donors' samples.

V gene TRBV4-1 combines with J gene TRBJ2-2; unclear D gene. The CDR3 contains 15 residues. Germline assignment: CDR1 MGHRA and CDR2 YSYEKL. V dropped 6 bases and J dropped 3 bases, with 14 bases sitting between them. CDR3 sequence (DNA): TGCGCCAGCAGTCCCCTCCTAGTGTACACCGGGGAGCTGTTTTTT. Protein sequence: CASSPLLVYTGELFF.

The V and J genes are TRBV2 and TRBJ2-2; 8 bases map to TRBD2. The V gene's germline CDR1 is SNHLY and CDR2 FYNNEI. V gave up 6 bases and J gave up 2 bases; unmatched junction bases: 8. This CDR3 is built from 16 residues. The CDR3 here is CASRGSGGHNTGELFF. DNA of the CDR3: TGTGCCAGCAGGGGATCGGGGGGGCATAACACCGGGGAGCTGTTTTTT.

The rearrangement uses TRBV7-2 and TRBJ1-2, with 7 bases aligning to TRBD1. V shed 1 base, J shed 8 bases, and the junction held 19 bases outside the gene matches. This CDR3 contains 18 residues. Germline V gives CDR1 SGHTA, CDR2 FQGNSA. CDR3 amino acids: CASSLESKITGVGEGYTF. The DNA for the CDR3 is TGTGCCAGCAGCTTAGAGTCTAAGATCACAGGGGTAGGTGAAGGCTACACCTTC. Variable domain in full (rest from reference TRBV7-2 and TRBJ1-2): GAGVSQSPSNKVTEKGKDVELRCDPISGHTALYWYRQSLGQGLEFLIYFQGNSAPDKSGLPSDRFSAERTGGSVSTLTIQRTQQEDSAVYLCASSLESKITGVGEGYTFGSGTRLTVV.

In its sample, this clonotype was seen once. The missing conserved phenylalanine or tryptophan at the end of this CDR3 makes a read error likely. The chain links TRBV7-3 to TRBJ2-5, with TRBD2 as a possible D gene (7 bases). The CDR3 contains 16 residues. Per the germline V gene, CDR1 is SGHTA and CDR2 is FQGTGA. V was shortened by 2 bases and J by 5 bases, with 18 bases between the two germline ends. This chain's CDR3 is CASSLSGRGAGETQYL. CDR3 coding DNA: TGTGCCAGCAGCTTATCGGGTCGGGGGGCCGGGGAGACCCAGTACTTA.

Ten or more counts support this clonotype. The CDR3 DNA reads TGTGCCAGCAGTGATAGATGGCTAGCGGGGTCCAATGAGCAGTTCTTC. Its translation: CASSDRWLAGSNEQFF. This rearrangement joins TRBV5-4 to TRBJ2-1, with 9 bases that match TRBD2. Trimming cost V 5 bases and J 6 bases; bases outside gene matches: 12. The V gene's germline CDR1 is SGHNT and CDR2 YYREEE (reference sequence). The CDR3 loop spans 16 amino acids.

V usage is TRBV7-8 and J usage is TRBJ1-2, with D uncertain. V was shortened by 1 base and J by 0 bases, with 12 bases between the two germline ends. CDR3 size: 16 residues. Germline-derived CDR1 and CDR2 are SGHVS and FQNEAQ. The DNA of the CDR3 is TGTGCCAGCAGCTTAGAGTCACGGAATCCTAACTATGGCTACACCTTC. It is translated as CASSLESRNPNYGYTF.

The chain couples TRBV14 to TRBJ1-6; 8 bases line up with TRBD1. The CDR3 has 16 residues. The V gene end was trimmed by 4 bases and the J gene end by 5 bases; junction bases not matched to a gene: 7. Germline V lookup: CDR1 SGHDN, CDR2 FVKESK. The CDR3 bases are TGTGCCAGCAGCCGGTACAGGGGGAGAGATAATTCACCCCTCCACTTT. Protein product: CASSRYRGRDNSPLHF. The full variable domain, in which reference TRBV14 and TRBJ1-6 provide the parts outside the CDR3, is EAGVTQFPSHSVIEKGQTVTLRCDPISGHDNLYWYRRVMGKEIKFLLHFVKESKQDESGMPNNRFLAERTGGTYSTLKVQPAELEDSGVYFCASSRYRGRDNSPLHFGNGTRLTVT.

This clonotype was observed a handful of times. This sequence joins TRBV7-2 and TRBJ2-3, with D possibly matching TRBD1 (6 bases). This CDR3 has 16 amino acids. Germline values: CDR1 SGHTA, CDR2 FQGNSA. V was shortened by 3 bases and J by 2 bases, with 15 bases between the two germline ends. The CDR3 loop is CASSFLPGQLTDTQYF. CDR3 sequence (DNA): TGTGCCAGCAGCTTCCTCCCGGGACAACTCACAGATACGCAGTATTTT.

The chain links TRBV4-2 to TRBJ2-2, with D unresolved. The V gene lost 0 bases and the J gene lost 3 bases, with 5 bases spanning the gap. This CDR3 has 14 residues. The V gene's germline CDR1 is LGHNA and CDR2 YNFKEQ. CDR3 nucleotides: TGTGCCAGCAGCCAAGAAGAGGACACCGGGGAGCTGTTTTTT. Protein: CASSQEEDTGELFF.

The chain has TRBV6-6 and TRBJ1-6; tentatively, D is TRBD1 (5 bases). Trimming removed 3 bases at V and 0 bases at J, with 18 bases between. CDR3 length: 19 residues. The V gene's germline CDR1 is MNHNY and CDR2 SVGAGI (reference sequence). The CDR3 region has the DNA TGTGCCAGCAGTTATACCGCTCCAGGGCAGGGCTCCTATAATTCACCCCTCCACTTT. It yields the protein CASSYTAPGQGSYNSPLHF.

The genes are TRBV7-9 and TRBJ2-5; 8 bases map to TRBD1. The CDR3 consists of 14 residues. Trimming cost V 5 bases and J 5 bases; bases outside gene matches: 7. Germline-derived CDR1 and CDR2 are SEHNR and FQNEAQ (reference sequence). The CDR3 bases are TGTGCCAGCAGCCCCGGACAGGGAATGGAGACCCAGTACTTC. Residues: CASSPGQGMETQYF.

V gene TRBV28 combines with J gene TRBJ2-7; D call uncertain. Per germline, CDR1 MDHEN and CDR2 SYDVKM. The CDR3 totals 13 residues. V was clipped by 5 bases and J by 7 bases, with 15 bases between them. The CDR3 reads CASSTPPLGEQYF. The CDR3 nucleotides are TGTGCCAGCAGTACCCCTCCCCTGGGGGAGCAGTACTTC.

V and J are TRBV24-1 and TRBJ1-5, with unresolved D. From germline, CDR1 is KGHDR and CDR2 SFDVKD. V lost 2 bases and J 0 bases, leaving 10 bases between the germline ends. The CDR3 sequence is 16 residues long. CDR3 residues: CATSDSAAYSNQPQHF. The CDR3 nucleotides read TGTGCCACCAGTGATTCGGCAGCTTATAGCAATCAGCCCCAGCATTTT.

The rearrangement uses TRBV28 and TRBJ1-1, with a tentative D call TRBD1 (5 bases). Trimming removed 3 bases from V and 2 bases from J, with 19 bases in between. The CDR3 runs 17 residues. CDR1 and CDR2 from the germline V gene are MDHEN and SYDVKM. The CDR3 DNA follows: TGTGCCAGCAGTTTTCCCGGGACGCGGTTAATAAACACTGAAGCTTTCTTT. Its protein is CASSFPGTRLINTEAFF.

In this sample, this clonotype turned up many times. The J gene is TRBJ1-1, the V gene TRBV5-1; D is possibly TRBD1 (5 bases). Per the germline V gene, CDR1 is SGHRS and CDR2 is YFSETQ. The CDR3 covers 13 residues. V lost 6 bases to trimming and J lost 4 bases, with 13 bases between them. CDR3 protein: CASMSGTRTEAFF. The CDR3, as DNA: TGCGCCAGCATGTCAGGGACGCGCACTGAAGCTTTCTTT.

This clonotype was detected many times. The chain uses TRBV7-8 and TRBJ2-7, with 10 bases matching TRBD1. J gave up 8 bases and V 3 bases, and 1 base lay outside the gene matches. CDR3 length: 12 residues. The germline gives CDR1 SGHVS, CDR2 FQNEAQ. The CDR3 loop is CASSLGQGQQYF. CDR3 coding DNA: TGTGCCAGCAGCTTGGGACAGGGGCAGCAGTACTTC.

This clonotype was seen only a few times. The gene calls are TRBV2 and TRBJ1-2; no clear D gene. The CDR3 spans 13 residues. V was shortened by 4 bases and J by 2 bases, with 8 bases between the two germline ends. The V gene's germline CDR1 is SNHLY and CDR2 FYNNEI. CDR3 coding DNA: TGTGCCAGCAGTGGGGAAGTGAACTATGGCTACACCTTC. It is translated as CASSGEVNYGYTF.

V gene TRBV20-1 combines with J gene TRBJ1-2, with 8 bases fitting TRBD1. The CDR3 runs to 14 residues. Germline V CDR1 and CDR2: DFQATT, SNEGSKA (reference sequence). V shed 3 bases and J 2 bases; nucleotides not matched to a gene: 5. CDR3 amino acids: CSARGQVWNYGYTF. The CDR3 DNA reads TGCAGTGCTAGGGGACAGGTTTGGAACTATGGCTACACCTTC.

This clonotype was detected many times. The chain links TRBV7-2 to TRBJ2-5, with 9 bases identical to TRBD1. Losses at the gene ends were 5 bases for V and 5 bases for J; bases not matched to a gene: 6. Germline V gene lookup returns CDR1 SGHTA and CDR2 FQGNSA. CDR3 length: 14 amino acids. The CDR3 DNA follows: TGTGCCAGCAGCGACACAGGGGGCCGGGAGACCCAGTACTTC. This sequence encodes CASSDTGGRETQYF. Together with reference TRBV7-2 and TRBJ2-5, the CDR3 gives the full variable domain: GAGVSQSPSNKVTEKGKDVELRCDPISGHTALYWYRQSLGQGLEFLIYFQGNSAPDKSGLPSDRFSAERTGGSVSTLTIQRTQQEDSAVYLCASSDTGGRETQYFGPGTRLLVL.

For the CDR3, the DNA is TGTGCCAGCAGCTTATACCTAGCGGGGCCCAGCTCCTACAATGAGCAGTTCTTC. Its translation is CASSLYLAGPSSYNEQFF. The chain carries TRBV5-6 and TRBJ2-1; TRBD2 agrees at 9 bases. The germline V gene has CDR1 SGHDT and CDR2 YYEEEE. CDR3 length equals 18 residues. V shed 2 bases and J 0 bases; nucleotides not matched to a gene: 9.

The genes are TRBV7-8 and TRBJ1-1; D gene unclear. This CDR3 spans 17 amino acids. Trimming stripped 6 bases from V and 5 bases from J, with 25 bases between. Germline V gene data show CDR1 as SGHVS and CDR2 as FQNEAQ. The chain's CDR3 is CASRSPVGFGVSTEAFF. Here the CDR3 DNA reads TGTGCCAGCAGATCCCCTGTGGGGTTCGGGGTCAGTACTGAAGCTTTCTTT.

The chain recombines TRBV6-6 with TRBJ1-3; D is uncertain. This CDR3 has 15 amino acids. Looked up from germline, CDR1 is MNHNY and CDR2 is SVGAGI (reference sequence). The V end lost 0 bases, the J end lost 2 bases, and 8 bases lay between the germline ends. The CDR3 spells CASSYSERTGNTIYF. CDR3 sequence (DNA): TGTGCCAGCAGTTACTCGGAGAGGACTGGAAACACCATATATTTT.

This clonotype was detected a few times. The CDR3: CASSEPPGSLSSGANVLTF. The DNA for the CDR3 is TGTGCCAGCAGTGAACCCCCGGGGTCCCTTAGCTCTGGGGCCAACGTCCTGACTTTC. The chain combines TRBV6-1 with TRBJ2-6; D is perhaps TRBD2 (5 bases). Germline values: CDR1 MNHNS, CDR2 SASEGT. The CDR3 is 19 amino acids. The ends were cut back, 2 bases at V and 0 bases at J, with 17 bases in the middle.

This clonotype showed up many times. This chain's CDR3 is CASSMTSTYEQYF. In DNA form, the CDR3 reads TGTGCCAGTAGTATGACCTCTACCTACGAGCAGTACTTC. This chain connects TRBV19 to TRBJ2-7, with D unclear. CDR1 and CDR2 (germline): LNHDA, SQIVND (reference sequence). V gave up 3 bases and J gave up 2 bases, with 8 bases separating them. This CDR3 is built from 13 residues.

A few counts support this clonotype. This chain connects TRBV5-4 to TRBJ2-3, with TRBD1 matching 8 bases. CDR3 length: 15 residues. The trim removed 4 bases at V and 2 bases at J, leaving 6 bases unmatched. Germline V lookup: CDR1 SGHNT, CDR2 YYREEE (reference sequence). CDR3 sequence: CASSATDRATDTQYF. The CDR3 region has the DNA TGTGCCAGCAGCGCAACGGACAGGGCCACAGATACGCAGTATTTT.

On this clonotype itself: A much larger clonotype is one base distant, so this may be a read error. The gene calls are TRBV6-1 and TRBJ1-1; no definite D call. The CDR3 is made up of 12 amino acids. The germline gives CDR1 MNHNS, CDR2 SASEGT. V was clipped by 6 bases and J by 10 bases, with 15 bases between them. Written as DNA, the CDR3 is TGTGCCAGCAGCCCCACAGTGTTCGTAGCTTTCTTT. Protein sequence: CASSPTVFVAFF.

This chain uses TRBV12-3 or TRBV12-4 with TRBJ2-3, with 8 bases lining up with TRBD1. The CDR3 runs to 13 residues. With V trimmed by 6 bases and J by 8 bases, 7 bases remained unmatched. CDR3: CASRETGVATQYF. CDR3 coding DNA: TGTGCCAGCAGGGAGACAGGGGTGGCTACGCAGTATTTT.

This clonotype was recorded many times. The rearrangement joins TRBV12-3 or TRBV12-4 to TRBJ1-1; maybe TRBD1 (5 bases). The CDR3 is 15 amino acids. V lost 3 bases to trimming and J lost 0 bases, with 11 bases between them. The DNA for the CDR3 is TGTGCCAGCAGTTTGGGGCCCCAGATGAACACTGAAGCTTTCTTT. This gives the protein CASSLGPQMNTEAFF.

This clonotype was detected many times. J is TRBJ2-1 and V is TRBV6-2 or TRBV6-3; 9 bases agree with TRBD1. Losses at the gene ends were 0 bases for V and 4 bases for J; bases not matched to a gene: 10. The germline CDR1 and CDR2 sequences are MNHEY and SVGEGT. The CDR3 is 18 amino acids. The CDR3 spells CASSYSLSGQGIYNEQFF. CDR3 DNA sequence: TGTGCCAGCAGTTACTCGTTATCGGGACAGGGTATTTACAATGAGCAGTTCTTC.

A word on this clonotype: This likely comes from a read error, as the CDR3 has no conserved phenylalanine or tryptophan at its end. The chain couples TRBV12-5 to TRBJ1-1; the D is unclear. V lost 3 bases and J 5 bases, leaving 10 bases between the germline ends. CDR1 is LGHNT, CDR2 FRNRAP, per germline. This CDR3 is built from 13 residues. CDR3: CASGFIGRTEAFL. CDR3 coding DNA: TGTGCTAGTGGTTTTATAGGGAGGACTGAAGCTTTCTTG.

The V and J genes are TRBV24-1 and TRBJ2-5; tentative D call: TRBD2 (6 bases). Germline CDR1 and CDR2: KGHDR and SFDVKD. This CDR3 region has 16 residues. Trimming removed 4 bases from V and 3 bases from J, with 17 bases in between. The CDR3 region is CATSDPSGGAEETQYF. The CDR3 DNA follows: TGTGCCACCAGTGACCCCAGCGGAGGGGCGGAAGAGACCCAGTACTTC.

The chain employs TRBV6-2 or TRBV6-3 and TRBJ1-1, with 8 positions matching TRBD1. This CDR3 region has 12 residues. The J segment lost 11 bases and the V segment lost 2 bases, leaving 4 bases of the junction unmatched. Per germline, CDR1 MNHEY and CDR2 SVGEGT. Written as DNA, the CDR3 is TGTGCCAGCAGTTACCCGGACAGGGCCGCTTTCTTT. Translating it yields CASSYPDRAAFF.